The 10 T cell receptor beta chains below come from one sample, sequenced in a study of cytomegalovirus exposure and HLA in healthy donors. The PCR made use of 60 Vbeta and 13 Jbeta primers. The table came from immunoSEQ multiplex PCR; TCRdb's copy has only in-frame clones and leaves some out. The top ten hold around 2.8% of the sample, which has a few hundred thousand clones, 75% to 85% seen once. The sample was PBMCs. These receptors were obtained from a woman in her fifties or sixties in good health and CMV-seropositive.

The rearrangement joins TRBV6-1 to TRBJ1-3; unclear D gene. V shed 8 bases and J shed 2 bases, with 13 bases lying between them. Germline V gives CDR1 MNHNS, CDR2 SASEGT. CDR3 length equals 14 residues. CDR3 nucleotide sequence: TGTGCCAGCGTGGACGGGAGCGCTGGAAACACCATATATTTT. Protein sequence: CASVDGSAGNTIYF.

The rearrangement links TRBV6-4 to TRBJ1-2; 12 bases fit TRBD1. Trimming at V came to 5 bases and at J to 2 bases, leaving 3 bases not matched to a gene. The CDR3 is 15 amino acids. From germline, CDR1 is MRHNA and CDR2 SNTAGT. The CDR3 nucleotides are TGTGCCAGCAGTCGGGACAGGGGGCCGAACTATGGCTACACCTTC. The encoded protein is CASSRDRGPNYGYTF.

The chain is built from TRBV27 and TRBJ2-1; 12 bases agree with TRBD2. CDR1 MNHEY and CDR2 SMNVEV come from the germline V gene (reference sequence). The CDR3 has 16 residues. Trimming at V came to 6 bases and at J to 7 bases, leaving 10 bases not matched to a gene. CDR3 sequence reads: CASRFGTTSGRNEQFF. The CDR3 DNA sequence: TGTGCCAGCAGGTTCGGGACGACTAGCGGGAGAAATGAGCAGTTCTTC.

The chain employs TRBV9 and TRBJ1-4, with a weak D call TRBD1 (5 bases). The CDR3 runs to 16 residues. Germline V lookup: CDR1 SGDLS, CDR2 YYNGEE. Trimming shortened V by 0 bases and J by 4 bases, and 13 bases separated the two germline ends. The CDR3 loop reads CASSVGWGSFNEKLFF. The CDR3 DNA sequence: TGTGCCAGCAGCGTAGGGTGGGGCAGCTTTAATGAAAAACTGTTTTTT.

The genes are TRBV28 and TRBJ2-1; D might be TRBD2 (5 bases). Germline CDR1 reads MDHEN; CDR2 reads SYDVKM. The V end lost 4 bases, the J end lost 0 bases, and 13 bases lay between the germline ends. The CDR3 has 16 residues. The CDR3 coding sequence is TGTGCCAGCAGTTCCCAGGACTCTAGCTCCTACAATGAGCAGTTCTTC. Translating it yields CASSSQDSSSYNEQFF.

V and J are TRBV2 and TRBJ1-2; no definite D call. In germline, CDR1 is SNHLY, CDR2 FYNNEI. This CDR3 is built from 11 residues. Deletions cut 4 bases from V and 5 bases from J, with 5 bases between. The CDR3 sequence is CASSVLYGYTF. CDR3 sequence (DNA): TGTGCCAGCAGTGTCCTTTATGGCTACACCTTC.

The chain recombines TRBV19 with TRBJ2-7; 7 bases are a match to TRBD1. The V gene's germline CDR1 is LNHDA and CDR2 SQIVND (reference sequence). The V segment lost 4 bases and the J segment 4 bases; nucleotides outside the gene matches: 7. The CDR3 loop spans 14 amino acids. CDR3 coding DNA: TGTGCCAGTAGTAGGCCGGGACAGCAATACGAGCAGTACTTC. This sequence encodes CASSRPGQQYEQYF.

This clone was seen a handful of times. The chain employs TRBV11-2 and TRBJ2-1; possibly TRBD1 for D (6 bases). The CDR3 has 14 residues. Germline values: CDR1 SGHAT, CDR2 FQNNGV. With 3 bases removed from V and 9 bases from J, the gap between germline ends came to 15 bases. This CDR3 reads CASSFGTLPTEQFF. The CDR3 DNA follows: TGTGCCAGCAGCTTCGGGACACTACCCACTGAGCAGTTCTTC.

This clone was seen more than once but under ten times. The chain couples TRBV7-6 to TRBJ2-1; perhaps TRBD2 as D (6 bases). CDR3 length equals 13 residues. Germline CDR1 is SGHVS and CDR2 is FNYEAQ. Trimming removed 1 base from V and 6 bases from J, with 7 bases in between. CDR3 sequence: CASSLGGANEQFF. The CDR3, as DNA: TGTGCCAGCAGCTTAGGCGGGGCCAATGAGCAGTTCTTC.

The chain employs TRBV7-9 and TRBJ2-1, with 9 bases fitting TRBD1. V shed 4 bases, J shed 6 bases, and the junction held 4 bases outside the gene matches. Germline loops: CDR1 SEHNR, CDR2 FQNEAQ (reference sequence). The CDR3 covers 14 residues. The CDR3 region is CASSSPDRGNEQFF. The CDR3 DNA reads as TGTGCCAGCAGCTCCCCGGACAGGGGCAATGAGCAGTTCTTC.